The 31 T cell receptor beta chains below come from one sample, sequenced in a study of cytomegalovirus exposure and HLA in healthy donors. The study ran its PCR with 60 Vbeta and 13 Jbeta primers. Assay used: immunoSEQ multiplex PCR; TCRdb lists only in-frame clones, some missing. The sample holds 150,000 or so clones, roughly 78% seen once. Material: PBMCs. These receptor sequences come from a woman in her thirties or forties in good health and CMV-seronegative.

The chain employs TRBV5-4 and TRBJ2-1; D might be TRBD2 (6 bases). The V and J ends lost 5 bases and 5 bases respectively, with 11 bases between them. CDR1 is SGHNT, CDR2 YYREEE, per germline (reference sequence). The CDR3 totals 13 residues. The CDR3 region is CASSTRGNNEQFF. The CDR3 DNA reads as TGTGCCAGCAGTACGCGGGGCAACAATGAGCAGTTCTTC.

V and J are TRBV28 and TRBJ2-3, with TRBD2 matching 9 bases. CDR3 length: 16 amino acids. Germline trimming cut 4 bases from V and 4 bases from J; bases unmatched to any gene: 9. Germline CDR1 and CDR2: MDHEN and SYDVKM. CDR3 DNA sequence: TGTGCCAGCAGTTCTCCTCTGCGGGGGGGCCCAGATACGCAGTATTTT. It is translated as CASSSPLRGGPDTQYF.

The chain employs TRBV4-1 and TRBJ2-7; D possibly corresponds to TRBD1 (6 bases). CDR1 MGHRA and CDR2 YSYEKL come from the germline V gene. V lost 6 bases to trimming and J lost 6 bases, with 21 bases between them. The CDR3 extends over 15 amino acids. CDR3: CASRGSFRGRSEQYF. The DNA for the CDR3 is TGCGCCAGCAGAGGATCCTTCAGGGGACGGTCCGAGCAGTACTTC.

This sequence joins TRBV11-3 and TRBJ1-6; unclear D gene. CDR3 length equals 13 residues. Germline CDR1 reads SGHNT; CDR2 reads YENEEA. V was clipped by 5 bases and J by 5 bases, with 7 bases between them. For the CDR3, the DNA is TGTGCCAGCAGCCGGGATCATAATTCACCCCTCCACTTT. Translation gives CASSRDHNSPLHF.

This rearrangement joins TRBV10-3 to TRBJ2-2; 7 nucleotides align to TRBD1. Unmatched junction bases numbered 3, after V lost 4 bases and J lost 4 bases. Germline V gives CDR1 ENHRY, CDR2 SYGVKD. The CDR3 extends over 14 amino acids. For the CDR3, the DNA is TGTGCCATCAGTGCGACAGGGCCCACCGGGGAGCTGTTTTTT. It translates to CAISATGPTGELFF.

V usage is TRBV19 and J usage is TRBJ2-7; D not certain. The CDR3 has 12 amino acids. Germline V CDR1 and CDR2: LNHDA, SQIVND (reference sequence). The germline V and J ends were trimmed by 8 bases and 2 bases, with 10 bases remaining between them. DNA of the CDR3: TGTGCCAGTTCTCCGGGTGCCTACGAGCAGTACTTC. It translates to CASSPGAYEQYF.

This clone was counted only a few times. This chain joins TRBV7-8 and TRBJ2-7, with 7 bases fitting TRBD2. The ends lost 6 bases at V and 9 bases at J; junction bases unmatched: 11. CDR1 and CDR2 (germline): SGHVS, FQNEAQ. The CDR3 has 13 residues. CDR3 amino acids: CASSSGTTSRQYF. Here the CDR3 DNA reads TGTGCCAGCAGTTCCGGGACTACCTCTCGGCAGTACTTC.

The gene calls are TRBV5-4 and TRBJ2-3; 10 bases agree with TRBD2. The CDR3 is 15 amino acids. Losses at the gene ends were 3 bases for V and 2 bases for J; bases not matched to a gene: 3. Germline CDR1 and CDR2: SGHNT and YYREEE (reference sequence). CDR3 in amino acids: CASSWTSGSTDTQYF. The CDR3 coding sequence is TGTGCCAGCAGCTGGACTAGCGGATCCACAGATACGCAGTATTTT.

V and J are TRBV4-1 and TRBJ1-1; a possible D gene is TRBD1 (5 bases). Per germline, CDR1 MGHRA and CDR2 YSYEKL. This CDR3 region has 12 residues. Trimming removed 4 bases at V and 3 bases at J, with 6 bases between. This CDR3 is CASSRGDTEAFF. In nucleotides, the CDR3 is TGCGCCAGCAGCCGGGGGGACACTGAAGCTTTCTTT.

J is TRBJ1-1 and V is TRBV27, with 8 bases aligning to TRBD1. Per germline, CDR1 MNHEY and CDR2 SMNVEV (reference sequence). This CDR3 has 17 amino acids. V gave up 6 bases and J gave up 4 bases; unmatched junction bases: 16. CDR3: CASSPLLPRTGPTEAFF. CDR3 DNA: TGTGCCAGCAGCCCGCTCTTGCCCCGGACAGGGCCCACTGAAGCTTTCTTT.

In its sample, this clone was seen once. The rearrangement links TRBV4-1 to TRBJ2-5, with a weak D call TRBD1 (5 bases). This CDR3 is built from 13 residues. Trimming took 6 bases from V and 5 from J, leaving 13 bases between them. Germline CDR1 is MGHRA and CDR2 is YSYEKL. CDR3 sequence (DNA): TGCGCCAGCAGTTCTCAGGGATGGGAGACCCAGTACTTC. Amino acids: CASSSQGWETQYF.

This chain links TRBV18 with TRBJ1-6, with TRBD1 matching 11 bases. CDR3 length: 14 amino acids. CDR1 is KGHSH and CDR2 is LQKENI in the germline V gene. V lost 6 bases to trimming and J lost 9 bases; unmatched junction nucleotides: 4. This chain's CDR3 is CASSGQGAGSPLHF. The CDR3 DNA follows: TGTGCCAGCTCCGGACAGGGGGCGGGTTCACCCCTCCACTTT. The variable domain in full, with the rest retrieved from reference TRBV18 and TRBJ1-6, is NAGVMQNPRHLVRRRGQEARLRCSPMKGHSHVYWYRQLPEEGLKFMVYLQKENIIDESGMPKERFSAEFPKEGPSILRIQQVVRGDSAAYFCASSGQGAGSPLHFGNGTRLTVT.

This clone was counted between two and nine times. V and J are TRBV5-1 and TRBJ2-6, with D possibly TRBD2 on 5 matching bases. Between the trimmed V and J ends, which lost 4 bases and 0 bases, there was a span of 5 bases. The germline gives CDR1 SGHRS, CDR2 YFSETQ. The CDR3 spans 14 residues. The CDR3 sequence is CASSGSSGANVLTF. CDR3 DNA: TGCGCCAGCAGCGGGAGCTCTGGGGCCAACGTCCTGACTTTC.

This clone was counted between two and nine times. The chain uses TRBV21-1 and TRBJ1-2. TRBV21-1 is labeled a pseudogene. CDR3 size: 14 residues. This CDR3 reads CASSNRRLYYGYTF. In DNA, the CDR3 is TGTGCCAGCAGCAATCGCAGACTTTATTATGGCTACACCTTC.

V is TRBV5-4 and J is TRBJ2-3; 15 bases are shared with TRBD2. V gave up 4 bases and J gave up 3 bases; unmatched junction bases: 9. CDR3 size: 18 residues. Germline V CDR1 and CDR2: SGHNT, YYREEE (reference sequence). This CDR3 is CASSPAGTSGGSTDTQYF. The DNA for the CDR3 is TGTGCCAGCAGCCCAGCCGGGACTAGCGGGGGGTCGACAGATACGCAGTATTTT. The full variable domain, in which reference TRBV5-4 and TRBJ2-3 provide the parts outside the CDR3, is ETGVTQSPTHLIKTRGQQVTLRCSSQSGHNTVSWYQQALGQGPQFIFQYYREEENGRGNFPPRFSGLQFPNYSSELNVNALELDDSALYLCASSPAGTSGGSTDTQYFGPGTRLTVL.

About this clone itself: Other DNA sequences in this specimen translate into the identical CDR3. The DNA for the CDR3 is TGCGCCAGCAGCTTGGGGCAGGACTACGAGCAGTACTTC. Its protein is CASSLGQDYEQYF. The chain employs TRBV5-1 and TRBJ2-7, with D hard to call. Germline values: CDR1 SGHRS, CDR2 YFSETQ. This CDR3 has 13 residues. Between the trimmed V and J ends, which lost 0 bases and 3 bases, there was a span of 7 bases.

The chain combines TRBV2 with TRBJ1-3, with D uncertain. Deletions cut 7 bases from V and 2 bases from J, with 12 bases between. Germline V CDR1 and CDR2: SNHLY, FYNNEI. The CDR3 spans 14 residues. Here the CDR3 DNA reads TGTGCCAGCACGGGTCAGATCACTGGAAACACCATATATTTT. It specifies CASTGQITGNTIYF.

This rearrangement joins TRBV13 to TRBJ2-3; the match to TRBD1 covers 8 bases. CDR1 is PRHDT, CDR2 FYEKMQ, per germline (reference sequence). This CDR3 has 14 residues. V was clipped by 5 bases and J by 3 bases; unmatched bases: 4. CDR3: CASSRWDRTDTQYF. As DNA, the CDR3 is TGTGCCAGCAGCAGATGGGACAGGACAGATACGCAGTATTTT. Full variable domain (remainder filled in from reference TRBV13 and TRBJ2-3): AAGVIQSPRHLIKEKRETATLKCYPIPRHDTVYWYQQGPGQDPQFLISFYEKMQSDKGSIPDRFSAQQFSDYHSELNMSSLELGDSALYFCASSRWDRTDTQYFGPGTRLTVL.

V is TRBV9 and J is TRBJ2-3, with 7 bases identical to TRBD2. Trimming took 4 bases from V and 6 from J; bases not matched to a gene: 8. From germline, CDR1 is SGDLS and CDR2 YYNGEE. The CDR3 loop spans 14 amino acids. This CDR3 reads CASSPGWGGDTQYF. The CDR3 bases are TGTGCCAGCAGCCCAGGTTGGGGGGGGGATACGCAGTATTTT.

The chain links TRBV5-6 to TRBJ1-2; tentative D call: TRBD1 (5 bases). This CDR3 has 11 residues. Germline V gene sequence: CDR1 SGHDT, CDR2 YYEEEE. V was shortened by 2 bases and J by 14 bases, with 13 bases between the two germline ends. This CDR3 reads CASSFTGVGTF. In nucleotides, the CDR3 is TGTGCCAGCAGCTTTACGGGGGTAGGGACCTTC.

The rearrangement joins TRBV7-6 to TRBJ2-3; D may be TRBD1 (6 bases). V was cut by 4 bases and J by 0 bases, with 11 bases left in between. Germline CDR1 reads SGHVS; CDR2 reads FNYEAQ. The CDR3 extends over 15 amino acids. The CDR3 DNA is TGTGCCAGCAGCTCCTGGACAGAGAGCACAGATACGCAGTATTTT. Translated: CASSSWTESTDTQYF.

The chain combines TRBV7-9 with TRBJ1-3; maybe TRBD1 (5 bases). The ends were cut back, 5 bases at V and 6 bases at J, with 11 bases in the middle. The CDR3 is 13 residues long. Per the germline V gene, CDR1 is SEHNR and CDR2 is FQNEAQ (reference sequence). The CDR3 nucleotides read TGTGCCAGCAGCCTGACAGCCGCAAACACCATATATTTT. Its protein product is CASSLTAANTIYF. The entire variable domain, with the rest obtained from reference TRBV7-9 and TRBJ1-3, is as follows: DTGVSQNPRHKITKRGQNVTFRCDPISEHNRLYWYRQTLGQGPEFLTYFQNEAQLEKSRLLSDRFSAERPKGSFSTLEIQRTEQGDSAMYLCASSLTAANTIYFGEGSWLTVV.

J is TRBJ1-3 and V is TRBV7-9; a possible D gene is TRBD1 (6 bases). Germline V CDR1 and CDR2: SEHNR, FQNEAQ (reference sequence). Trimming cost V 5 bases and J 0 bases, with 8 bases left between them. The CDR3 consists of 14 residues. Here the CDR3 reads CASSGTLSGNTIYF. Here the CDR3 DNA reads TGTGCCAGCAGCGGGACACTCTCTGGAAACACCATATATTTT. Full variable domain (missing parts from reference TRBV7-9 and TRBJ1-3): DTGVSQNPRHKITKRGQNVTFRCDPISEHNRLYWYRQTLGQGPEFLTYFQNEAQLEKSRLLSDRFSAERPKGSFSTLEIQRTEQGDSAMYLCASSGTLSGNTIYFGEGSWLTVV.

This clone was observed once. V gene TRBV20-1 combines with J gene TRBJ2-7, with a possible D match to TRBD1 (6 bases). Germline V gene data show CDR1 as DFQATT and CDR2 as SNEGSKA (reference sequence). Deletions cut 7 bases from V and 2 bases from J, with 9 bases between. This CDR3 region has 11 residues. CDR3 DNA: TGCAGTGGAGGGGGTACCTACGAGCAGTACTTC. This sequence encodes CSGGGTYEQYF.

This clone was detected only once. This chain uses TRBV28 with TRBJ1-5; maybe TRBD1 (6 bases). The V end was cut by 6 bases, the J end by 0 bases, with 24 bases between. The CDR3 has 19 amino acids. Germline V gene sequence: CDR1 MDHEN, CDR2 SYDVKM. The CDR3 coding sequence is TGTGCCAGCAGCCCCACCTCGACAGGATCCCTTTATAGCAATCAGCCCCAGCATTTT. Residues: CASSPTSTGSLYSNQPQHF. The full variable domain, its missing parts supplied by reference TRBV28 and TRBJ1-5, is DVKVTQSSRYLVKRTGEKVFLECVQDMDHENMFWYRQDPGLGLRLIYFSYDVKMKEKGDIPEGYSVSREKKERFSLILESASTNQTSMYLCASSPTSTGSLYSNQPQHFGDGTRLSIL.

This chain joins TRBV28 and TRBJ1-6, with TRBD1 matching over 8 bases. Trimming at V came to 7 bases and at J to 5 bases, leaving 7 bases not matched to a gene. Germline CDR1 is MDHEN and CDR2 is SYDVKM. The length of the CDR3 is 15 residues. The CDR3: CASIPDRVNNSPLHF. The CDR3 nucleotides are TGTGCCAGCATTCCGGACAGGGTGAATAATTCACCCCTCCACTTT.

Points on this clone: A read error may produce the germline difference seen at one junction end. As DNA, the CDR3 is TGTTCCAGCAGCTTAGACGTGGACAGTCCTAACTATGGCTACACCTTC. Its translation: CSSSLDVDSPNYGYTF. The gene calls are TRBV7-9 and TRBJ1-2, with TRBD1 as a possible D gene (6 bases). CDR1 and CDR2 from the germline V gene are SEHNR and FQNEAQ (reference sequence). This CDR3 has 16 amino acids.

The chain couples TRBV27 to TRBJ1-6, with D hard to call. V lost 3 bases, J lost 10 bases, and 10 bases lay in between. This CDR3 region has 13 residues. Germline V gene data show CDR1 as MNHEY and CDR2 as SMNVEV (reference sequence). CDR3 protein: CASSFRVGSPLHF. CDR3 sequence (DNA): TGTGCCAGCAGTTTTCGGGTTGGGTCACCCCTCCACTTT.

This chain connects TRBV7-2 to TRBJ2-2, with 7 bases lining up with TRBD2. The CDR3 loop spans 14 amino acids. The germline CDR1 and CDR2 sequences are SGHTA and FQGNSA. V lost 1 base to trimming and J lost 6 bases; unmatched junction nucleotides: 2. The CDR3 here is CASSLGGGPGELFF. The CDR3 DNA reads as TGTGCCAGCAGCTTAGGCGGGGGTCCCGGGGAGCTGTTTTTT.

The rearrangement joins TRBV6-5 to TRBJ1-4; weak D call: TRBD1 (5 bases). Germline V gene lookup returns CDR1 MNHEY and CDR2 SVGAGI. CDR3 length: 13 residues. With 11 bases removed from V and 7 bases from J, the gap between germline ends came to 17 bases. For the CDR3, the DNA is TGTGCCGTGAAGGGGACCGGGAGTGAAAAACTGTTTTTT. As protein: CAVKGTGSEKLFF.

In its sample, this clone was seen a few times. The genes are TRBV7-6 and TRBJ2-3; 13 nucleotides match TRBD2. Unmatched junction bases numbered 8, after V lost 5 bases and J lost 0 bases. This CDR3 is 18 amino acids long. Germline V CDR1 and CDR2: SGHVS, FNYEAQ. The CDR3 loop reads CASSRLGLAGASTDTQYF. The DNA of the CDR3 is TGTGCCAGCAGCCGATTAGGACTAGCGGGAGCTAGCACAGATACGCAGTATTTT.